The 25 T cell receptor beta chains in this list originate from one sample, sequenced in a study of beta chain features in type 1 diabetes. General observations from the study: Across all four CD4+ subsets, people with type 1 diabetes showed modestly shorter TCRB CDR3s.

The whole isolated RNA underwent reverse transcription, so sequencing captured expressed TCRB transcripts. TCRdb's copy holds only in-frame clones and misses some; the assay was immunoSEQ multiplex PCR. The sample has under 300,000 clones, roughly 22% seen once. Their target antigens are unknown. Sequenced sample: naive CD4+ T cells from blood. All receptors derive from a woman in her thirties or forties with type 1 diabetes.

This rearrangement joins TRBV18 to TRBJ1-5; TRBD1 matches 9 bases. The CDR3 extends over 16 amino acids. Losses at the gene ends were 3 bases for V and 2 bases for J; bases not matched to a gene: 5. The V gene's germline CDR1 is KGHSH and CDR2 LQKENI. This chain's CDR3 is CASSPRDRAGNQPQHF. As DNA, the CDR3 is TGTGCCAGCTCACCCCGGGACAGGGCTGGCAATCAGCCCCAGCATTTT. Using reference TRBV18 and TRBJ1-5 for the parts outside the CDR3, the full variable domain is NAGVMQNPRHLVRRRGQEARLRCSPMKGHSHVYWYRQLPEEGLKFMVYLQKENIIDESGMPKERFSAEFPKEGPSILRIQQVVRGDSAAYFCASSPRDRAGNQPQHFGDGTRLSIL.

The chain uses TRBV2 and TRBJ2-1; TRBD2 matches 11 bases. The CDR3 spans 14 residues. Trimming cost V 7 bases and J 4 bases; bases outside gene matches: 3. Per the germline V gene, CDR1 is SNHLY and CDR2 is FYNNEI. This chain's CDR3 is CASTASGGYNEQFF. CDR3 DNA sequence: TGTGCCAGCACCGCTAGCGGGGGGTACAATGAGCAGTTCTTC.

This clone has only a few counts. The chain has TRBV28 and TRBJ2-3; a weak D match, TRBD2 (6 bases). Germline-derived CDR1 and CDR2 are MDHEN and SYDVKM. V was trimmed by 1 base and J by 4 bases, leaving 12 bases between them. The CDR3 is 15 amino acids. As DNA, the CDR3 is TGTGCCAGCAGTTTATCGACTAGTGCGCCAGATACGCAGTATTTT. This translates into CASSLSTSAPDTQYF. Full variable domain (missing parts from reference TRBV28 and TRBJ2-3): DVKVTQSSRYLVKRTGEKVFLECVQDMDHENMFWYRQDPGLGLRLIYFSYDVKMKEKGDIPEGYSVSREKKERFSLILESASTNQTSMYLCASSLSTSAPDTQYFGPGTRLTVL.

The chain couples TRBV25-1 to TRBJ1-2, with 7 bases matching TRBD1. This CDR3 comprises 13 residues. The J segment lost 4 bases and the V segment lost 5 bases, leaving 4 bases of the junction unmatched. Germline CDR1 and CDR2: MGHDK and SYGVNS. Here the CDR3 reads CASSWTGGYGYTF. The DNA for the CDR3 is TGTGCCAGCAGTTGGACAGGCGGCTATGGCTACACCTTC.

The sample holds a few counts of this clone. V is TRBV28 and J is TRBJ2-1; TRBD2 matches 11 bases. Germline CDR1 is MDHEN and CDR2 is SYDVKM. This CDR3 region has 15 residues. Trimming took 3 bases from V and 9 from J; bases not matched to a gene: 7. CDR3 bases: TGTGCCAGCAGTTTGTCGGGACTAGCGGCTCGTGAGCAGTTCTTC. Its protein product is CASSLSGLAAREQFF.

This clone was picked up a small number of times. The chain is built from TRBV28 and TRBJ2-4, with 7 nucleotides matching TRBD1. Looked up from germline, CDR1 is MDHEN and CDR2 is SYDVKM. V lost 6 bases and J lost 4; bases outside the gene matches: 3. The CDR3 is 13 residues long. The CDR3 bases are TGTGCCAGCAGCGAGGGACAGAAAAACATTCAGTACTTC. Encoded protein: CASSEGQKNIQYF.

As concerns this clone: This sample includes further DNA sequences coding for the same CDR3. This chain connects TRBV7-9 to TRBJ1-5; D is unclear. The CDR3 has 12 residues. V was shortened by 5 bases and J by 6 bases, with 8 bases between the two germline ends. Germline assignment: CDR1 SEHNR and CDR2 FQNEAQ (reference sequence). The CDR3 DNA is TGTGCCAGCAGCCGACCGGGTCAGCCCCAGCATTTT. Translation: CASSRPGQPQHF.

This rearrangement joins TRBV7-2 to TRBJ2-3; D is ambiguous. Germline lookup yields CDR1 SGHTA and CDR2 FQGNSA. This CDR3 is 13 amino acids long. The ends were cut back, 7 bases at V and 6 bases at J, with 14 bases in the middle. As DNA, the CDR3 is TGTGCCAGCACCTCCGAACCTCGGGATACGCAGTATTTT. Encoded protein: CASTSEPRDTQYF.

This clone was seen a few times. The chain combines TRBV5-1 with TRBJ1-3, with D unclear. V was cut by 0 bases and J by 0 bases, with 10 bases left in between. The CDR3 extends over 16 amino acids. Per germline, CDR1 SGHRS and CDR2 YFSETQ. Here the CDR3 DNA reads TGCGCCAGCAGCTTGGACACGTCGGGCTCTGGAAACACCATATATTTT. Translated: CASSLDTSGSGNTIYF. The whole variable domain, remainder taken from reference TRBV5-1 and TRBJ1-3, is KAGVTQTPRYLIKTRGQQVTLSCSPISGHRSVSWYQQTPGQGLQFLFEYFSETQRNKGNFPGRFSGRQFSNSRSEMNVSTLELGDSALYLCASSLDTSGSGNTIYFGEGSWLTVV.

The chain couples TRBV27 to TRBJ2-7, with D possibly TRBD1 on 6 matching bases. This CDR3 comprises 13 residues. Germline CDR1 MNHEY, CDR2 SMNVEV (reference sequence). V was cut by 6 bases and J by 5 bases, with 14 bases left in between. The CDR3 protein is CASSRPDRHEQYF. CDR3 nucleotide sequence: TGTGCCAGCAGCCGCCCCGACAGGCACGAGCAGTACTTC.

A few counts support this clone. The V gene is TRBV28, the J gene TRBJ2-5; D unclear. There are 13 residues in the CDR3. Germline V gives CDR1 MDHEN, CDR2 SYDVKM. Trimming took off 7 bases at V and 7 bases at J, with 16 bases between the two ends. This CDR3 reads CASNPQNPGTQYF. The CDR3 nucleotides are TGTGCCAGCAACCCCCAGAATCCGGGGACCCAGTACTTC.

The rearrangement joins TRBV5-1 to TRBJ2-3, with 15 bases fitting TRBD2. Per the germline V gene, CDR1 is SGHRS and CDR2 is YFSETQ. V was pared by 0 bases and J by 4 bases, with 3 bases of the junction left unmatched. The CDR3 has 17 amino acids. CDR3 nucleotide sequence: TGCGCCAGCAGCTTGGAGGGACTAGCGGGAGGCGCAGATACGCAGTATTTT. This gives the protein CASSLEGLAGGADTQYF.

The chain links TRBV7-9 to TRBJ2-3; TRBD1 agrees at 9 bases. Germline CDR1 SEHNR, CDR2 FQNEAQ (reference sequence). The CDR3 runs to 15 residues. J lost 2 bases, V lost 5 bases, and 5 bases had no gene match. The CDR3 protein is CASSPGQGSTDTQYF. CDR3 DNA: TGTGCCAGCAGCCCGGGACAGGGATCCACAGATACGCAGTATTTT.

This clone was detected only a few times. The V gene is TRBV28, the J gene TRBJ1-1; D remains ambiguous. This CDR3 spans 15 amino acids. Germline CDR1 and CDR2: MDHEN and SYDVKM. V was clipped by 7 bases and J by 0 bases, with 15 bases between them. CDR3 in amino acids: CASTREYRMNTEAFF. The CDR3 coding sequence is TGTGCCAGCACCCGGGAGTACAGAATGAACACTGAAGCTTTCTTT.

The rearrangement joins TRBV29-1 to TRBJ2-1, with 7 bases aligning to TRBD1. CDR1 SQVTM and CDR2 ANQGSEA come from the germline V gene. V trimming: 6 bases; J trimming: 1 base; junction bases outside the gene matches: 6. CDR3 length: 14 amino acids. DNA of the CDR3: TGCAGCGTCCGAAACAGGGGATCCTACAATGAGCAGTTCTTC. Its protein product is CSVRNRGSYNEQFF.

The chain uses TRBV9 and TRBJ1-6; TRBD1 is a possible D gene (5 bases). The CDR3 extends over 15 amino acids. The ends were cut back, 2 bases at V and 8 bases at J, with 14 bases in the middle. CDR1 and CDR2 (germline): SGDLS, YYNGEE. The CDR3 reads CASSVAGRFDSPLHF. DNA for the CDR3: TGTGCCAGCAGCGTGGCAGGGCGTTTCGATTCACCCCTCCACTTT.

V gene TRBV10-3 combines with J gene TRBJ2-4; D gene unclear. The CDR3 is made up of 15 amino acids. Germline V gene sequence: CDR1 ENHRY, CDR2 SYGVKD. Deletions cut 0 bases from V and 0 bases from J, with 6 bases between. The CDR3 DNA reads as TGTGCCATCAGTGAGTCTGTCTTAGCCAAAAACATTCAGTACTTC. Its protein product is CAISESVLAKNIQYF.

This clone appeared a few times. The genes are TRBV4-1 and TRBJ1-5; the D gene is possibly TRBD1 (6 bases). There are 16 residues in the CDR3. Germline assignment: CDR1 MGHRA and CDR2 YSYEKL. V was shortened by 3 bases and J by 5 bases, with 17 bases between the two germline ends. CDR3 sequence: CASSQGRRGEDQPQHF. The CDR3 DNA sequence: TGCGCCAGCAGCCAGGGCCGCAGGGGAGAAGATCAGCCCCAGCATTTT.

In this sample, this clone turned up a few times. This rearrangement joins TRBV2 to TRBJ1-2; 8 nucleotides align to TRBD1. CDR3 size: 16 residues. J gave up 3 bases and V 7 bases, and 13 bases lay outside the gene matches. Germline assignment: CDR1 SNHLY and CDR2 FYNNEI. The CDR3 region has the DNA TGTGCCAGCACTCCCTCGGACAGGGAAGATTACTATGGCTACACCTTC. The encoded protein is CASTPSDREDYYGYTF. Supplemented by reference TRBV2 and TRBJ1-2, the full variable domain reads EPEVTQTPSHQVTQMGQEVILRCVPISNHLYFYWYRQILGQKVEFLVSFYNNEISEKSEIFDDQFSVERPDGSNFTLKIRSTKLEDSAMYFCASTPSDREDYYGYTFGSGTRLTVV.

This clone was seen a few times. The gene calls are TRBV2 and TRBJ2-5; D is perhaps TRBD2 (5 bases). CDR3 length: 11 amino acids. V was shortened by 6 bases and J by 9 bases, with 11 bases between the two germline ends. CDR1 and CDR2 (germline): SNHLY, FYNNEI. CDR3 sequence reads: CASRGMRAQYF. The CDR3 nucleotides are TGTGCCAGCAGAGGGATGCGGGCCCAGTACTTC.

The V and J genes are TRBV5-4 and TRBJ2-3; D unresolved. The length of the CDR3 is 12 residues. V was trimmed by 1 base and J by 10 bases, leaving 10 bases between them. Germline loops: CDR1 SGHNT, CDR2 YYREEE (reference sequence). The CDR3 nucleotides read TGTGCCAGCAGCTTGTTCCCTTCTGCGCAGTATTTT. Encoded protein: CASSLFPSAQYF.

V is TRBV7-2 and J is TRBJ2-7; 8 bases are shared with TRBD1. The germline V gene has CDR1 SGHTA and CDR2 FQGNSA. CDR3 size: 16 residues. V lost 5 bases to trimming and J lost 2 bases; unmatched junction nucleotides: 11. The CDR3 coding sequence is TGTGCCAGCAGCCCGAGGGCCGGACAGGGCCCCTACGAGCAGTACTTC. This sequence encodes CASSPRAGQGPYEQYF.

This clone appeared a few times. J is TRBJ2-7 and V is TRBV29-1; 8 nucleotides line up with TRBD1. CDR3 length: 13 amino acids. V was clipped by 3 bases and J by 2 bases; unmatched bases: 3. Germline CDR1 is SQVTM and CDR2 is ANQGSEA. CDR3 sequence: CSVEGQVPYEQYF. The CDR3 nucleotides are TGCAGCGTTGAGGGACAGGTCCCCTACGAGCAGTACTTC.

This chain joins TRBV5-1 and TRBJ2-2, with D tentatively TRBD1 (6 bases). The germline V gene has CDR1 SGHRS and CDR2 YFSETQ. With 6 bases removed from V and 6 bases from J, the gap between germline ends came to 18 bases. The CDR3 totals 15 residues. The CDR3 DNA reads TGCGCCAGCACTTTACTTGGACAGACGTCCGGGGAGCTGTTTTTT. Protein sequence: CASTLLGQTSGELFF.

In this sample, this clone turned up a few times. This chain connects TRBV2 to TRBJ2-7; 7 bases align to TRBD1. The CDR3 has 14 residues. Germline V lookup: CDR1 SNHLY, CDR2 FYNNEI. V trimming: 7 bases; J trimming: 3 bases; junction bases outside the gene matches: 9. The CDR3 nucleotides are TGTGCCAGCACCACAGGGGTACGTCTCTACGAGCAGTACTTC. It is translated as CASTTGVRLYEQYF. The variable domain in full, with the rest retrieved from reference TRBV2 and TRBJ2-7, is EPEVTQTPSHQVTQMGQEVILRCVPISNHLYFYWYRQILGQKVEFLVSFYNNEISEKSEIFDDQFSVERPDGSNFTLKIRSTKLEDSAMYFCASTTGVRLYEQYFGPGTRLTVT.